The 4 T cell receptor beta chains in this list originate from one sample, sequenced in a study of T cell repertoires in cytomegalovirus infection. In TCRdb, the reads were re-called with MiXCR into one record per CDR3 protein. The table has a few hundred thousand distinct CDR3 sequences, approximately 25% seen once. The source material was PBMCs. The receptors were sampled from a human donor in good health (CMV status not recorded). Some clones in this sample may be carry-over from other donors' samples.

The chain employs TRBV4-1 and TRBJ2-4; the match to TRBD1 covers 7 bases. The CDR3 has 14 amino acids. Per germline, CDR1 MGHRA and CDR2 YSYEKL. Losses at the gene ends were 2 bases for V and 5 bases for J; bases not matched to a gene: 3. Written as DNA, the CDR3 is TGCGCCAGCAGCCAACACGGACAGGAAAACATTCAGTACTTC. Translation: CASSQHGQENIQYF.

CDR3 sequence: CAISVNREANEKLFF. Here the CDR3 DNA reads TGTGCCATCAGTGTAAACAGGGAAGCTAATGAAAAACTGTTTTTT. The genes are TRBV10-3 and TRBJ1-4; possibly TRBD1 for D (6 bases). CDR3 length equals 15 residues. Trimming stripped 4 bases from V and 3 bases from J, with 12 bases between. From germline, CDR1 is ENHRY and CDR2 SYGVKD.

The J gene is TRBJ2-7, the V gene TRBV19; 9 bases fit TRBD1. Germline V gives CDR1 LNHDA, CDR2 SQIVND (reference sequence). CDR3 length equals 15 residues. Trimming at V came to 4 bases and at J to 1 base, leaving 5 bases not matched to a gene. In DNA form, the CDR3 reads TGTGCCAGTAGTAAAACAGGGGGCACGTCCTACGAGCAGTACTTC. Encoded protein: CASSKTGGTSYEQYF.

CDR3 sequence reads: CASSLYSTSGRVDEQFF. The CDR3 DNA follows: TGTGCCAGCAGCTTATATTCGACTAGCGGGAGGGTCGATGAGCAGTTCTTC. V is TRBV7-6 and J is TRBJ2-1, with 14 bases aligning to TRBD2. V was clipped by 2 bases and J by 8 bases; unmatched bases: 8. CDR3 length equals 17 residues. CDR1 and CDR2 (germline): SGHVS, FNYEAQ.